This is a list of T cell receptor beta chains from one sample in a study of beta chain features in type 1 diabetes. Repertoires were generated with immunoSEQ multiplex PCR, while TCRdb's copy carries only in-frame clones and drops some. The data show about 220,000 clones, roughly a tenth seen once. Sequenced sample: central memory CD4+ T cells from blood. Source of these receptors: a man aged 18 to 29 in good health. Both conserved end residues are part of each CDR3. The D gene is left open where the match is weak. Only part of the rows carry a size: once, few, many, or a class if the clone is expanded.

length: 14; D: TRBD1; size: NA; J: TRBJ2-1; V: TRBV13; DNA: TGTGCCAGCAGCTTAGGGACAGGGATAAATGAGCAGTTCTTC; CDR3: CASSLGTGINEQFF
length: 11; D: NA; size: NA; J: TRBJ1-5; V: TRBV20-1; DNA: TGCAGTGCTAGAGACCGGGGGCCCCAGCATTTT; CDR3: CSARDRGPQHF
length: 11; D: NA; size: few; J: TRBJ2-5; V: TRBV7-9; DNA: TGTGCCAGCAGCCCTAAGGAGACCCAGTACTTC; CDR3: CASSPKETQYF
length: 16; D: TRBD2; size: few; J: TRBJ2-7; V: TRBV4-1; DNA: TGCGCCAGCAGCCAAGATTTCACTAGCGGGGCCTACGAGCAGTACTTC; CDR3: CASSQDFTSGAYEQYF
length: 12; D: NA; size: few; J: TRBJ1-2; V: TRBV18; DNA: TGTGCCAGCTCCGCGGACAGATATGGCTACACCTTC; CDR3: CASSADRYGYTF
length: 13; D: NA; size: few; J: TRBJ2-7; V: TRBV30; DNA: TGTGCCTGGGACCACAGACTTGGGTACGAGCAGTACTTC; CDR3: CAWDHRLGYEQYF
length: 14; D: NA; size: many; J: TRBJ2-7; V: TRBV15; DNA: TGTGCCACCAGCAGGACCCGCTCCCTTTACGAGCAGTACTTC; CDR3: CATSRTRSLYEQYF
length: 16; D: TRBD2; size: few; J: TRBJ2-4; V: TRBV9; DNA: TGTGCCAGCAGCGTAGACGCGGGAGGGGCTGTGGACATTCAGTACTTC; CDR3: CASSVDAGGAVDIQYF
length: 13; D: TRBD2; size: NA; J: TRBJ2-7; V: TRBV29-1; DNA: TGCAGCGTTCGAGCGGGAGGGTGGAACGAGCAGTACTTC; CDR3: CSVRAGGWNEQYF
length: 12; D: NA; size: many; J: TRBJ2-3; V: TRBV15; DNA: TGTGCCACCAGCAGACTAGTGGGTACGCAGTATTTT; CDR3: CATSRLVGTQYF
length: 16; D: TRBD2; size: NA; J: TRBJ2-1; V: TRBV5-6; DNA: TGTGCCAGCAGCTTGGGACTAGCGGGATTCTACAATGAGCAGTTCTTC; CDR3: CASSLGLAGFYNEQFF
length: 14; D: TRBD2; size: few; J: TRBJ2-5; V: TRBV7-8; DNA: TGTGCCAGCAGCCCCCAGCGGGATTCAGAGACCCAGTACTTC; CDR3: CASSPQRDSETQYF
length: 15; D: TRBD2; size: NA; J: TRBJ2-1; V: TRBV9; DNA: TGTGCCAGCAGTCTCCTAGCGGTCCCCTACAATGAGCAGTTCTTC; CDR3: CASSLLAVPYNEQFF